These 29 T cell receptor beta chains were all obtained from the same sample, sequenced in a study of regulatory T cells in long-lasting Graves disease. CDR3-region Arm-PCR and iRepertoire HTBI primers produced the TCR beta libraries. TCRdb re-called the multiplex PCR reads with MiXCR, one entry per CDR3 protein. The sample holds hundreds of thousands of distinct CDR3 sequences, around an eighth seen once. Regarding time point: newly diagnosed GD, antithyroid drugs for less than 3 months. Construction of the TCR library relied on RNA isolated from PBMCs. These data are also associated with another study on T cells in Graves' hyperthyroidism and ophthalmopathy.

Sample: peripheral blood mononuclear cells (PBMCs), taken at new diagnosis, from a patient treated with antithyroid drugs. The source is a young man with Graves disease.

As concerns this clonotype: This may be a read error, as it is one base from a much larger clone. The genes are TRBV7-2 and TRBJ2-1; D might be TRBD2 (6 bases). The V end was cut by 5 bases, the J end by 5 bases, with 22 bases between. The CDR3 sequence is 17 residues long. The germline V gene has CDR1 SGHTA and CDR2 FQGNSA. In DNA, the CDR3 is TGTGCCAGCAGCGCCCATTCCGGGACTTTATATCACAATGAGCAGTTCTTC. It is translated as CASSAHSGTLYHNEQFF.

This clonotype was seen a handful of times. This sequence joins TRBV7-9 and TRBJ1-2; a weak D match, TRBD1 (5 bases). The CDR3 extends over 12 amino acids. Germline CDR1 and CDR2: SEHNR and FQNEAQ (reference sequence). V lost 5 bases to trimming and J lost 7 bases, with 11 bases between them. CDR3 amino acids: CASSTGTSGYTF. The CDR3 DNA reads TGTGCCAGCAGCACTGGGACCTCTGGCTACACCTTC.

This clonotype has at least ten counts. The CDR3 nucleotides are TGCGCCAGCAGCCCGGGCAGAGTTTCCTACGAGCAGTACTTC. Its translation: CASSPGRVSYEQYF. The gene calls are TRBV5-1 and TRBJ2-7; D unresolved. Germline CDR1 is SGHRS and CDR2 is YFSETQ. The CDR3 extends over 14 amino acids. V was trimmed by 4 bases and J by 1 base, leaving 12 bases between them.

This clonotype was counted ten times or more. Written as DNA, the CDR3 is TGTGCCAGCAGCTTCGTTGGCAATGAGCAGTTCTTC. It translates to CASSFVGNEQFF. The rearrangement links TRBV12-3 or TRBV12-4 to TRBJ2-1; D not resolved. V was shortened by 6 bases and J by 6 bases, with 9 bases between the two germline ends. The CDR3 runs 12 residues.

This clonotype was seen at least ten times. The chain combines TRBV29-1 with TRBJ2-7, with 9 bases that match TRBD2. Looked up from germline, CDR1 is SQVTM and CDR2 is ANQGSEA. Trimming removed 2 bases from V and 0 bases from J; junction bases left unmatched: 8. The CDR3 consists of 16 residues. In nucleotides, the CDR3 is TGCAGCGTTGAAAGGGCTAGCGGGGCGAGCTCCTACGAGCAGTACTTC. Protein product: CSVERASGASSYEQYF.

This clonotype was counted at least ten times. The chain employs TRBV20-1 and TRBJ2-3; TRBD1 agrees at 8 bases. Per germline, CDR1 DFQATT and CDR2 SNEGSKA (reference sequence). V was clipped by 0 bases and J by 0 bases; unmatched bases: 2. The CDR3 covers 15 residues. CDR3 region: CSAREGQVSTDTQYF. The DNA for the CDR3 is TGCAGTGCTAGAGAGGGACAGGTTAGCACAGATACGCAGTATTTT.

A few counts support this clonotype. This chain links TRBV2 with TRBJ2-7; D may be TRBD1 (5 bases). Trimming shortened V by 7 bases and J by 2 bases, and 9 bases separated the two germline ends. The CDR3 runs 12 residues. The germline V gene has CDR1 SNHLY and CDR2 FYNNEI. The CDR3 loop is CASKGQTYEQYF. Written as DNA, the CDR3 is TGTGCCAGCAAGGGGCAAACCTACGAGCAGTACTTC.

Ten or more counts support this clonotype. The chain links TRBV15 to TRBJ2-5, with a possible D match to TRBD2 (5 bases). The CDR3 extends over 15 amino acids. CDR1 and CDR2 (germline): LNHNV, YYDKDF (reference sequence). Trimming removed 3 bases at V and 5 bases at J, with 16 bases between. CDR3 region: CATSRQDWLGETQYF. CDR3 nucleotides: TGTGCCACCAGCAGGCAGGACTGGCTCGGGGAGACCCAGTACTTC.

In this sample, this clonotype turned up many times. This sequence joins TRBV3-1 and TRBJ2-3; 7 bases align to TRBD1. The ends lost 2 bases at V and 4 bases at J; junction bases unmatched: 9. CDR3 size: 16 residues. Germline CDR1 and CDR2: LGHDT and YNNKEL (reference sequence). CDR3 nucleotides: TGTGCCAGCAGCCAATCTAGGACAGGAGACGCAGATACGCAGTATTTT. Its translation: CASSQSRTGDADTQYF.

This clonotype was observed a handful of times. V gene TRBV20-1 combines with J gene TRBJ2-2; D uncertain. Deletions cut 3 bases from V and 4 bases from J, with 6 bases between. Germline V gene lookup returns CDR1 DFQATT and CDR2 SNEGSKA (reference sequence). The CDR3 has 12 amino acids. For the CDR3, the DNA is TGCAGTGCTAGCAGACCCACCGGGGAGCTGTTTTTT. This codes for CSASRPTGELFF.

This clonotype was found many times. The gene calls are TRBV12-3 or TRBV12-4 and TRBJ1-2; TRBD1 aligns across 10 bases. With V trimmed by 5 bases and J by 7 bases, 7 bases remained unmatched. The CDR3 spans 14 residues. The CDR3 protein is CASSRTGTGVGYTF. Written as DNA, the CDR3 is TGTGCCAGCAGTCGCACCGGGACAGGGGTTGGCTACACCTTC.

CDR3 loop: CSAQRWETQYF. The DNA of the CDR3 is TGCAGTGCTCAGCGGTGGGAGACCCAGTACTTC. The chain links TRBV20-1 to TRBJ2-5, with a possible D match to TRBD2 (5 bases). The CDR3 is 11 residues long. With 5 bases removed from V and 5 bases from J, the gap between germline ends came to 9 bases. Germline V CDR1 and CDR2: DFQATT, SNEGSKA (reference sequence).

This clonotype showed up many times. The chain has TRBV7-9 and TRBJ2-7; D is possibly TRBD2 (6 bases). Germline values: CDR1 SEHNR, CDR2 FQNEAQ (reference sequence). Trimming stripped 5 bases from V and 0 bases from J, with 17 bases between. The CDR3 contains 16 residues. The CDR3 DNA reads as TGTGCCAGCAGCCCAAGTGGGGGAGGATACTCCTACGAGCAGTACTTC. Translated, it gives CASSPSGGGYSYEQYF.

The genes are TRBV5-1 and TRBJ2-7; no reliable D call. Germline loops: CDR1 SGHRS, CDR2 YFSETQ. This CDR3 spans 14 amino acids. V lost 0 bases and J 2 bases, leaving 9 bases between the germline ends. This CDR3 is CASSLGGAAYEQYF. In DNA, the CDR3 is TGCGCCAGCAGCTTGGGCGGAGCCGCCTACGAGCAGTACTTC. Full variable domain (remainder filled in from reference TRBV5-1 and TRBJ2-7): KAGVTQTPRYLIKTRGQQVTLSCSPISGHRSVSWYQQTPGQGLQFLFEYFSETQRNKGNFPGRFSGRQFSNSRSEMNVSTLELGDSALYLCASSLGGAAYEQYFGPGTRLTVT.

Only a few counts were recorded for this clonotype. V and J are TRBV20-1 and TRBJ2-2; TRBD1 matches 10 bases. The CDR3 totals 15 residues. Per the germline V gene, CDR1 is DFQATT and CDR2 is SNEGSKA (reference sequence). J lost 5 bases, V lost 0 bases, and 3 bases had no gene match. CDR3 region: CSARDGDRGTGELFF. In nucleotides, the CDR3 is TGCAGTGCTAGAGACGGGGACAGGGGAACCGGGGAGCTGTTTTTT.

This clonotype was detected a few times. This chain connects TRBV7-9 to TRBJ2-1; 8 nucleotides align to TRBD2. Germline CDR1 and CDR2: SEHNR and FQNEAQ (reference sequence). Trimming at V came to 5 bases and at J to 2 bases, leaving 11 bases not matched to a gene. The CDR3 loop spans 17 amino acids. The CDR3 sequence: CASSPKEGREAYNEQFF. The CDR3 DNA sequence: TGTGCCAGCAGCCCTAAGGAAGGGCGGGAGGCCTACAATGAGCAGTTCTTC.

There are many counts of this clonotype. The chain carries TRBV27 and TRBJ2-7; no firm D call. The germline V gene has CDR1 MNHEY and CDR2 SMNVEV (reference sequence). V lost 5 bases and J 0 bases, leaving 14 bases between the germline ends. This CDR3 is 15 amino acids long. CDR3 sequence (DNA): TGTGCCAGCAGTGCCCTTCGGACCACCTCCTACGAGCAGTACTTC. The encoded protein is CASSALRTTSYEQYF.

This clonotype was detected ten times or more. The rearrangement joins TRBV30 to TRBJ2-1; D possibly matches TRBD1 or TRBD2 (5 bases each). This CDR3 has 11 residues. V lost 6 bases, J lost 10 bases, and 13 bases lay in between. CDR1 is GTSNPN and CDR2 is SVGIG in the germline V gene (reference sequence). The CDR3 sequence is CACLLGVEQFF. CDR3 sequence (DNA): TGTGCCTGCCTTTTGGGGGTAGAGCAGTTCTTC.

This clonotype was observed a few times. The V gene is TRBV30, the J gene TRBJ2-7, with D maybe TRBD1 (6 bases). The germline gives CDR1 GTSNPN, CDR2 SVGIG (reference sequence). The CDR3 consists of 13 residues. The ends were cut back, 6 bases at V and 2 bases at J, with 14 bases in the middle. DNA of the CDR3: TGTGCCTGTCGAGGGGGAAGGGCCTACGAGCAGTACTTC. This translates into CACRGGRAYEQYF.

This clonotype was recorded a few times. V and J are TRBV20-1 and TRBJ2-5; 9 bases agree with TRBD2. There are 16 residues in the CDR3. Losses at the gene ends were 0 bases for V and 3 bases for J; bases not matched to a gene: 8. The V gene's germline CDR1 is DFQATT and CDR2 SNEGSKA (reference sequence). In nucleotides, the CDR3 is TGCAGTGCTAGAGATCTTCTTAGCGGGAGCGAAGAGACCCAGTACTTC. It encodes CSARDLLSGSEETQYF.

This clonotype was observed many times. CDR3 sequence: CSARRTAKETQYF. CDR3 nucleotide sequence: TGCAGTGCTCGCAGGACAGCCAAAGAGACCCAGTACTTC. The V and J genes are TRBV20-1 and TRBJ2-5; a possible D gene is TRBD1 (6 bases). Germline V gene lookup returns CDR1 DFQATT and CDR2 SNEGSKA (reference sequence). The CDR3 is 13 amino acids. The germline V and J ends were trimmed by 5 bases and 3 bases, with 13 bases remaining between them.

As concerns this clonotype: This may be a read error: a much more frequent sequence differs by one nucleotide. The V and J genes are TRBV2 and TRBJ2-7; 11 nucleotides align to TRBD2. The CDR3 is 16 amino acids. The V gene's germline CDR1 is SNHLY and CDR2 FYNNEI. The CDR3 coding sequence is TGTGCCAGCACGACTAGCGGGGCCTGGGTCGCCTACGAGCGGTACTTC. Protein sequence: CASTTSGAWVAYERYF.

This clonotype was seen a handful of times. This chain links TRBV6-1 with TRBJ2-1; 7 bases map to TRBD2. The CDR3 extends over 14 amino acids. Per the germline V gene, CDR1 is MNHNS and CDR2 is SASEGT. V was clipped by 4 bases and J by 7 bases; unmatched bases: 7. The CDR3, as DNA: TGTGCCAGCAGTGTGGGACTAACGGTGAATGAGCAGTTCTTC. Translation: CASSVGLTVNEQFF.

The chain combines TRBV7-8 with TRBJ1-1, with D unresolved. V was clipped by 6 bases and J by 0 bases, with 11 bases between them. Germline CDR1 is SGHVS and CDR2 is FQNEAQ. CDR3 length equals 14 residues. In DNA form, the CDR3 reads TGTGCCAGCAGGTTGCACCACATGAACACTGAAGCTTTCTTT. This sequence encodes CASRLHHMNTEAFF.

This clonotype was recorded a few times. J is TRBJ2-7 and V is TRBV4-1, with D unresolved. The CDR3 runs 16 residues. Germline assignment: CDR1 MGHRA and CDR2 YSYEKL. V shed 0 bases and J shed 2 bases, with 14 bases lying between them. For the CDR3, the DNA is TGCGCCAGCAGCCAAGATAGGCCAGGTAGCCCCTACGAGCAGTACTTC. This sequence encodes CASSQDRPGSPYEQYF.

CDR3 sequence: CAISEGRTQETQYF. The CDR3 bases are TGTGCCATCAGTGAGGGGAGAACCCAAGAGACCCAGTACTTC. V gene TRBV10-3 combines with J gene TRBJ2-5; weak D call: TRBD2 (5 bases). Germline CDR1 and CDR2: ENHRY and SYGVKD. Trimming stripped 2 bases from V and 1 base from J, with 8 bases between. This CDR3 comprises 14 residues.

This clonotype was counted only a few times. J is TRBJ1-2 and V is TRBV29-1, with D maybe TRBD1 (5 bases). Germline V CDR1 and CDR2: SQVTM, ANQGSEA. V dropped 4 bases and J dropped 3 bases, with 12 bases sitting between them. This CDR3 has 13 residues. CDR3 nucleotide sequence: TGCAGCGTTGTTCGGGGACGAGACTATGGCTACACCTTC. Its protein product is CSVVRGRDYGYTF.

This clonotype has ten or more counts. V gene TRBV10-3 combines with J gene TRBJ1-2; no clear D. Germline CDR1 reads ENHRY; CDR2 reads SYGVKD. Trimming shortened V by 10 bases and J by 2 bases, and 17 bases separated the two germline ends. This CDR3 region has 14 residues. In nucleotides, the CDR3 is TGTGCCACCCGGCACCTTTTAGAAAACTATGGCTACACCTTC. Its translation: CATRHLLENYGYTF.

This clonotype was recorded many times. The CDR3 here is CASGQGPSYEQYF. DNA for the CDR3: TGTGCCAGCGGTCAGGGACCCTCCTACGAGCAGTACTTC. This chain connects TRBV6-1 to TRBJ2-7; either TRBD1 or TRBD2 may supply D (5 bases each). The CDR3 sequence is 13 residues long. Trimming stripped 8 bases from V and 0 bases from J, with 11 bases between. The V gene's germline CDR1 is MNHNS and CDR2 SASEGT.